This TCR beta chain was recovered during a study of blood T cell repertoires in COVID-19. Repertoires were generated with immunoSEQ multiplex PCR, while TCRdb's copy carries only in-frame clones and drops some. The sample lists about 140,000 clones; about 84% were seen once. Per germline, CDR1 KGHSH and CDR2 LQKENI. V was cut by 3 bases and J by 7 bases, with 9 bases left in between. The CDR3 loop spans 12 amino acids. The chain has TRBV18 and TRBJ1-1, with a possible D match to TRBD1 (6 bases). The sample comprised peripheral blood. This clonotype was obtained from a woman aged 80 or over in a cohort sampled during active or convalescent COVID-19. The CDR3 loop reads CASSPWTDEAFF. CDR3 DNA sequence: TGTGCCAGCTCACCTTGGACAGATGAAGCTTTCTTT.